These 25 T cell receptor beta chains were all obtained from the same sample, sequenced in a study of cytomegalovirus exposure and HLA in healthy donors. Primers included in the PCR were 60 Vbeta and 13 Jbeta primers. Measured with immunoSEQ multiplex PCR; TCRdb has only the in-frame clones, and not every one. The table has roughly 160,000 clones, roughly 85% seen once; the top ten hold approximately 8%. Source material: PBMCs. These receptors all come from a male donor in good health and CMV-seropositive.

This clone was counted between two and nine times. The chain is built from TRBV7-7 and TRBJ2-5, with 12 nucleotides matching TRBD2. CDR1 SSHAT and CDR2 FNYEAQ come from the germline V gene (reference sequence). CDR3 length: 16 residues. V lost 2 bases, J lost 1 base, and 2 bases stayed unmatched. CDR3 coding DNA: TGTGCCAGCAGCTTATCGACTAGCGGGGGCCAAGAGACCCAGTACTTC. Protein product: CASSLSTSGGQETQYF.

The chain employs TRBV7-9 and TRBJ1-6; D gene ambiguous. The germline V and J ends were trimmed by 5 bases and 8 bases, with 7 bases remaining between them. Germline CDR1 reads SEHNR; CDR2 reads FQNEAQ (reference sequence). The CDR3 consists of 12 residues. This CDR3 reads CASSPEDSPLHF. CDR3 nucleotide sequence: TGTGCCAGCAGCCCAGAGGATTCACCCCTCCACTTT.

The chain links TRBV10-3 to TRBJ1-2; 7 bases are a match to TRBD1. Germline CDR1 reads ENHRY; CDR2 reads SYGVKD. This CDR3 is built from 15 residues. Trimming removed 0 bases from V and 2 bases from J; junction bases left unmatched: 3. The CDR3 nucleotides read TGTGCCATCAGTGAGTCTCGACAGGGAAACTATGGCTACACCTTC. Its translation: CAISESRQGNYGYTF.

This chain joins TRBV27 and TRBJ2-7; the D is unclear. Germline V gene lookup returns CDR1 MNHEY and CDR2 SMNVEV (reference sequence). The CDR3 is 14 residues long. V lost 4 bases and J 4 bases, leaving 14 bases between the germline ends. This CDR3 is CASSSPPLQYEQYF. CDR3 nucleotide sequence: TGTGCCAGCAGTTCACCCCCATTGCAGTACGAGCAGTACTTC.

The J gene is TRBJ2-1, the V gene TRBV25-1; possibly TRBD2 for D (5 bases). Trimming took 7 bases from V and 5 from J, leaving 12 bases between them. CDR1 is MGHDK, CDR2 SYGVNS, per germline. The CDR3 has 13 residues. The CDR3 nucleotides are TGTGCCAGCACCGGGATCACCAACAATGAGCAGTTCTTC. This encodes CASTGITNNEQFF. The full variable domain, in which reference TRBV25-1 and TRBJ2-1 provide the parts outside the CDR3, is EADIYQTPRYLVIGTGKKITLECSQTMGHDKMYWYQQDPGMELHLIHYSYGVNSTEKGDLSSESTVSRIRTEHFPLTLESARPSHTSQYLCASTGITNNEQFFGPGTRLTVL.

This sequence joins TRBV30 and TRBJ1-2, with 7 bases identical to TRBD1. The CDR3 is 17 amino acids. Germline V gene sequence: CDR1 GTSNPN, CDR2 SVGIG (reference sequence). V lost 2 bases, J lost 0 bases, and 12 bases stayed unmatched. The CDR3 DNA is TGTGCCTGGAGTCCCCACCGGACAGGCGAAGCTAACTATGGCTACACCTTC. Amino acid sequence: CAWSPHRTGEANYGYTF. Complete variable domain (other parts from reference TRBV30 and TRBJ1-2): SQTIHQWPATLVQPVGSPLSLECTVEGTSNPNLYWYRQAAGRGLQLLFYSVGIGQISSEVPQNLSASRPQDRQFILSSKKLLLSDSGFYLCAWSPHRTGEANYGYTFGSGTRLTVV.

This clone was picked up one time. The J gene is TRBJ1-1, the V gene TRBV10-3; 9 positions match TRBD1. Germline lookup yields CDR1 ENHRY and CDR2 SYGVKD. The ends lost 9 bases at V and 3 bases at J; junction bases unmatched: 8. The CDR3 runs 14 residues. DNA for the CDR3: TGTGCCATTCAACGGACAGGGGCGGACACTGAAGCTTTCTTT. The encoded protein is CAIQRTGADTEAFF.

This clone was recorded once. This rearrangement joins TRBV19 to TRBJ1-1; no firm D call. In germline, CDR1 is LNHDA, CDR2 SQIVND (reference sequence). V was pared by 2 bases and J by 1 base, with 5 bases between. The CDR3 consists of 13 residues. CDR3 protein: CASSITPNTEAFF. In nucleotides, the CDR3 is TGTGCCAGTAGTATAACTCCGAACACTGAAGCTTTCTTT.

The V and J genes are TRBV18 and TRBJ1-2; 11 bases fit TRBD1. Germline assignment: CDR1 KGHSH and CDR2 LQKENI. The J segment lost 6 bases and the V segment lost 6 bases, leaving 3 bases of the junction unmatched. The CDR3 is made up of 13 amino acids. CDR3 residues: CASSRDRGDGYTF. The CDR3, as DNA: TGTGCCAGCTCCCGGGACAGGGGGGATGGCTACACCTTC.

This chain uses TRBV6-6 with TRBJ2-7; D uncertain. Germline values: CDR1 MNHNY, CDR2 SVGAGI (reference sequence). Trimming cost V 0 bases and J 4 bases, with 10 bases left between them. The CDR3 extends over 14 amino acids. CDR3 sequence: CASSYSQNRYEQYF. In DNA, the CDR3 is TGTGCCAGCAGTTACTCTCAAAACCGGTACGAGCAGTACTTC.

CDR3 region: CASSLGQFADTQYF. The CDR3 DNA reads TGCGCCAGCAGCTTAGGACAGTTCGCAGATACGCAGTATTTT. V and J are TRBV5-1 and TRBJ2-3; tentatively, D is TRBD1 (6 bases). Deletions cut 2 bases from V and 4 bases from J, with 11 bases between. The germline gives CDR1 SGHRS, CDR2 YFSETQ. The CDR3 spans 14 residues.

The rearrangement joins TRBV9 to TRBJ2-7, with TRBD2 identical over 9 bases. This CDR3 has 13 amino acids. V trimming: 1 base; J trimming: 6 bases; junction bases outside the gene matches: 2. The germline V gene encodes CDR1 SGDLS and CDR2 YYNGEE. The CDR3 DNA follows: TGTGCCAGCAGCGTAAAAGCGGGAGGCGAGCAGTACTTC. It codes for CASSVKAGGEQYF.

The genes are TRBV6-5 and TRBJ2-7; weak D call: TRBD1 (9 bases). This CDR3 has 13 amino acids. Germline CDR1 reads MNHEY; CDR2 reads SVGAGI. Between the trimmed V and J ends, which lost 10 bases and 4 bases, there was a span of 17 bases. Written as DNA, the CDR3 is TGTGCCACCCGGGGGGGGACAGGGTACGAGCAGTACTTC. Translation gives CATRGGTGYEQYF.

The chain carries TRBV11-2 and TRBJ1-6; D is undetermined. Looked up from germline, CDR1 is SGHAT and CDR2 is FQNNGV. Trimming shortened V by 1 base and J by 15 bases, and 16 bases separated the two germline ends. CDR3 size: 14 residues. CDR3 sequence reads: CASSLVGGRLRLHF. The CDR3 DNA reads as TGTGCCAGCAGCTTAGTAGGAGGGCGGCTTCGCCTCCACTTT. The variable domain in full, completed from reference TRBV11-2 and TRBJ1-6, reads EAGVAQSPRYKIIEKRQSVAFWCNPISGHATLYWYQQILGQGPKLLIQFQNNGVVDDSQLPKDRFSAERLKGVDSTLKIQPAKLEDSAVYLCASSLVGGRLRLHFGNGTRLTVT.

The V call is TRBV27, the J call TRBJ2-7, with D uncertain. The V and J ends lost 4 bases and 4 bases respectively, with 5 bases between them. The CDR3 spans 11 residues. Germline CDR1 and CDR2: MNHEY and SMNVEV (reference sequence). In nucleotides, the CDR3 is TGTGCCAGCAGTTGGCAGTACGAGCAGTACTTC. It codes for CASSWQYEQYF.

For the CDR3, the DNA is TGTGCCAGCTCACCTTCGAGACAGGGTGAAGCTTTCTTT. This codes for CASSPSRQGEAFF. The rearrangement links TRBV18 to TRBJ1-1, with TRBD1 matching 7 bases. Germline V lookup: CDR1 KGHSH, CDR2 LQKENI. The V and J ends lost 3 bases and 7 bases, in that order; junction bases with no gene match: 5. The CDR3 runs 13 residues.

The V call is TRBV14, the J call TRBJ2-5, with D uncertain. Germline CDR1 SGHDN, CDR2 FVKESK. The germline V and J ends were trimmed by 1 base and 1 base, with 10 bases remaining between them. This CDR3 is built from 15 residues. CDR3 in DNA: TGTGCCAGCAGCCAAGCCAGTAATGCCCAAGAGACCCAGTACTTC. It is translated as CASSQASNAQETQYF.

The chain employs TRBV7-2 and TRBJ2-7, with D possibly TRBD1 on 6 matching bases. Trimming removed 5 bases from V and 6 bases from J, with 11 bases in between. The CDR3 length is 12 residues. Germline CDR1 SGHTA, CDR2 FQGNSA. The CDR3 here is CASSQTGLEQYF. The CDR3 bases are TGTGCCAGCAGCCAGACAGGCCTCGAGCAGTACTTC.

The CDR3 sequence is CAWSTPGQGNTEAFF. DNA for the CDR3: TGTGCCTGGAGTACCCCCGGCCAGGGGAACACTGAAGCTTTCTTT. J is TRBJ1-1 and V is TRBV30, with D maybe TRBD1 (5 bases). CDR1 and CDR2 from the germline V gene are GTSNPN and SVGIG (reference sequence). The CDR3 loop spans 15 amino acids. Trimming stripped 2 bases from V and 1 base from J, with 14 bases between.

The CDR3 loop reads CASTTSGRSREQYF. Written as DNA, the CDR3 is TGTGCCAGCACGACTAGCGGGAGGTCTCGGGAGCAGTACTTC. This chain joins TRBV27 and TRBJ2-7; 13 bases map to TRBD2. Germline values: CDR1 MNHEY, CDR2 SMNVEV (reference sequence). The CDR3 sequence is 14 residues long. After removal of 7 bases from V and 7 bases from J, the junction contained 7 bases not matched to a gene.

The J gene is TRBJ2-7, the V gene TRBV7-2; 8 positions match TRBD1. CDR1 and CDR2 (germline): SGHTA, FQGNSA. The CDR3 sequence is 15 residues long. The V gene end was trimmed by 5 bases and the J gene end by 3 bases; junction bases not matched to a gene: 9. The CDR3 sequence is CASSRTGGISYEQYF. The CDR3 region has the DNA TGTGCCAGCAGCCGCACAGGGGGGATTAGCTACGAGCAGTACTTC.

This clone has only one observation. This chain connects TRBV6-1 to TRBJ1-6; D is unresolved. Looked up from germline, CDR1 is MNHNS and CDR2 is SASEGT. The CDR3 covers 16 residues. V lost 1 base and J 6 bases, leaving 13 bases between the germline ends. CDR3 region: CASSEGHALRNSPLHF. CDR3 nucleotides: TGTGCCAGCAGTGAAGGTCACGCCCTACGTAATTCACCCCTCCACTTT.

The gene calls are TRBV28 and TRBJ2-7; D is perhaps TRBD2 (7 bases). V was shortened by 6 bases and J by 3 bases, with 12 bases between the two germline ends. The germline CDR1 and CDR2 sequences are MDHEN and SYDVKM. The CDR3 has 13 amino acids. CDR3 loop: CASRGGLFYEQYF. Written as DNA, the CDR3 is TGTGCCAGCAGGGGGGGGCTATTCTACGAGCAGTACTTC.

The chain is built from TRBV30 and TRBJ1-4; D unclear. Germline V lookup: CDR1 GTSNPN, CDR2 SVGIG (reference sequence). Trimming pared 3 bases from V and 5 bases from J, leaving 25 bases between. CDR3 length: 18 amino acids. DNA of the CDR3: TGTGCCTGGAGACCGCGTGGTGGGAGTCACGACGTAAATGAAAAACTGTTTTTT. It encodes CAWRPRGGSHDVNEKLFF.

This sequence joins TRBV7-9 and TRBJ1-5, with TRBD1 matching over 9 bases. CDR1 and CDR2 (germline): SEHNR, FQNEAQ (reference sequence). V was clipped by 1 base and J by 5 bases; unmatched bases: 6. This CDR3 is 16 amino acids long. CDR3 coding DNA: TGTGCCAGCAGCTTAGGTGACAGGGGGTCCGATCAGCCCCAGCATTTT. Its protein product is CASSLGDRGSDQPQHF.